The rows below give T cell receptor beta chains drawn from one sample of a study of blood T cell repertoires in COVID-19. Sequencing was performed with immunoSEQ multiplex PCR; in TCRdb, only in-frame clones are kept and a portion is missing. The data hold some 120,000 clones, with about 77% observed a single time. The sample was peripheral blood. These receptor sequences come from a human donor in a cohort sampled during active COVID-19. The CDR3 runs from the conserved cysteine through the conserved F or W. D genes are given only for firm matches. Where a row states a size, it is once, few, many or the class of an expanded clone; other rows omit it.

v_call	d_call	clone_size	j_call	cdr3_nt	cdr3_aa
TRBV5-4	TRBD2	once	TRBJ2-2	TGTGCCAGCAGCGCCTTCTTGACAATGGCGGGAGGGCCAACCGGGGAGCTGTTTTTT	CASSAFLTMAGGPTGELFF
TRBV20-1	TRBD1	NA	TRBJ1-1	TGCAGTGCGGGGACAGGTTATGAAGCTTTCTTT	CSAGTGYEAFF
TRBV9	TRBD2	NA	TRBJ2-3	TGTGCCAGCAGCGCCCCAGCGGGGGGCACAGATACGCAGTATTTT	CASSAPAGGTDTQYF
TRBV5-1	NA	NA	TRBJ2-7	TGCGCCAGCAGCGGAGGGACGGGCTACGAGCAGTACTTC	CASSGGTGYEQYF
TRBV5-4	TRBD1	NA	TRBJ2-3	TGTGCCAGCAGCAGCCGGGACAGGGGCGGCACAGATACGCAGTATTTT	CASSSRDRGGTDTQYF
TRBV6-6	NA	NA	TRBJ1-4	TGTGCCAGCAAAGACGGACAAGTTAATGAAAAACTGTTTTTT	CASKDGQVNEKLFF
TRBV7-9	NA	few	TRBJ1-3	TGTGCCAGCAGCTCCCCGGGTCGAACTGGAAACACCATATATTTT	CASSSPGRTGNTIYF
TRBV6-5	TRBD1	NA	TRBJ2-7	TGTGCCAGCAGCGCCGGGACAGCCTACGAGCAGTACTTC	CASSAGTAYEQYF
TRBV4-1	TRBD2	few	TRBJ2-7	TGCGCCAGCAGCCAAGTTCTAGCGGGAGGTTGGGGAGTATACGAGCAGTACTTC	CASSQVLAGGWGVYEQYF
TRBV5-1	NA	NA	TRBJ2-3	TGCGCCAGCAGCTTGAGTCGCGGGGGCACAGATACGCAGTATTTT	CASSLSRGGTDTQYF
TRBV2	NA	NA	TRBJ2-5	TGTGCCAGCAGAAATAAGGAGGGTTTGGCCCAAGAGACCCAGTACTTC	CASRNKEGLAQETQYF
TRBV7-8	NA	NA	TRBJ1-5	TGTGCCAGCAGACCAGGGGCGAATCAGCCCCAGCATTTT	CASRPGANQPQHF
TRBV9	TRBD1	NA	TRBJ2-1	TGTGCCAGCAGCATGGGACAGGACAATGAGCAGTTCTTC	CASSMGQDNEQFF
TRBV28	NA	NA	TRBJ2-7	TGTGCCAGCAGTCGAGGAAGTTACGAGCAGTACTTC	CASSRGSYEQYF
TRBV4-2	TRBD2	NA	TRBJ2-1	TGTGCCAGCAGCCAGACTAGCATGCAGTTCTTC	CASSQTSMQFF
TRBV11-3	TRBD1	NA	TRBJ1-6	TGTGCCAGCAGCTTAGGGGGGACAGATAATTCACCCCTCCACTTT	CASSLGGTDNSPLHF
TRBV6-2/TRBV6-3	TRBD1	NA	TRBJ2-2	TGTGCCAGCAGTCTCCAGGGGGTTGCGAACACCGGGGAGCTGTTTTTT	CASSLQGVANTGELFF
TRBV24-1	NA	NA	TRBJ2-5	TGTGCCACCAGTGTCTCTACCGGGGGGCTCGCGACCCAGTACTTC	CATSVSTGGLATQYF
TRBV21-1	NA	NA	TRBJ1-2	TGTGCCAGTGGGCCCATACGGGGTTATGGCTACACCTTC	CASGPIRGYGYTF
TRBV5-1	NA	NA	TRBJ2-4	TGCGCCAGCAGCTTGGCGGGGGATCCGGCCAAAAACATTCAGTACTTC	CASSLAGDPAKNIQYF
TRBV9	TRBD1	NA	TRBJ1-3	TGTGCCAGCAGCTTGACAGGGGGTGGAAACACCATATATTTT	CASSLTGGGNTIYF
TRBV18	TRBD1	NA	TRBJ1-2	TGTGCCAGCCCCATGTTACAGGGGGCGTCAGGGAACTATGGCTACACCTTC	CASPMLQGASGNYGYTF
TRBV7-3	TRBD2	NA	TRBJ2-3	TGTGCCAGCAGCTTAAGGGGGCTAGCGGGTATCACAGATACGCAGTATTTT	CASSLRGLAGITDTQYF
TRBV9	TRBD1	NA	TRBJ1-1	TGTGCCAGCAGCTATACAGGGGTCGGCACTGAAGCTTTCTTT	CASSYTGVGTEAFF
TRBV20-1	TRBD2	NA	TRBJ2-7	TGCAGTGCTCGTGCGGGAGGACGGGTCGAGCAGTACTTC	CSARAGGRVEQYF
TRBV18	NA	once	TRBJ2-1	TGTGCCAGCTCACTAGGTACAGGCGATTGGAATGAGCAGTTCTTC	CASSLGTGDWNEQFF
TRBV24-1	TRBD1	few	TRBJ2-1	TGTGCCACCAGTGATTTAACAGGGGTAGGAAATGAGCAGTTCTTC	CATSDLTGVGNEQFF
TRBV2	TRBD1	NA	TRBJ2-5	TGTGCCAGCAGAAGACAGGGGTCGTCTGGAGAGACCCAGTACTTC	CASRRQGSSGETQYF
TRBV5-1	TRBD2	NA	TRBJ2-3	TGCGCCAGCAGCTTGGGGGGAGCGGGAGCGAGAACAGATACGCAGTATTTT	CASSLGGAGARTDTQYF
TRBV7-8	NA	NA	TRBJ1-2	TGTGCCAGCAGCTCCACAGTCTATGGCTACACCTTC	CASSSTVYGYTF
TRBV28	TRBD2	NA	TRBJ2-2	TGTGCCAGCAGCCTCGGACTAGCGGTTCTAACCGGGGAGCTGTTTTTT	CASSLGLAVLTGELFF
TRBV7-2	NA	NA	TRBJ1-1	TGTGCCAGCAGCTTAGTGAGTGGGTCAGGGATCAATAGGGACACTGAAGCTTTCTTT	CASSLVSGSGINRDTEAFF
TRBV27	NA	NA	TRBJ2-2	TGTGCCAGCAAGTTTAGGAGTACCGGGGAGCTGTTTTTT	CASKFRSTGELFF
TRBV19	NA	once	TRBJ2-7	TGTGCCAGTAGCAACCAGGGTCGTGGCGAGCAGTACTTC	CASSNQGRGEQYF
TRBV30	TRBD2	NA	TRBJ2-3	TGTGCCTGGAGTGCCGGGACTAGCGTGGAAGATACGCAGTATTTT	CAWSAGTSVEDTQYF
TRBV28	TRBD1	once	TRBJ1-2	TGTGCCAGCAACACCCCTGGGACAGGGGCACGTGGCTACACCTTC	CASNTPGTGARGYTF
TRBV7-9	NA	NA	TRBJ1-4	TGTGCCAGCAGCTTTGCAGGGGTTAATGAAAAACTGTTTTTT	CASSFAGVNEKLFF
TRBV19	NA	once	TRBJ1-2	TGTGCCAGTAGTATAAGCGGTCGGATATATGGCTACACCTTC	CASSISGRIYGYTF
TRBV28	NA	NA	TRBJ2-3	TGTGCCAGCAACCCAATTTACGTGGGAGGACTGGGAGATACGCAGTATTTT	CASNPIYVGGLGDTQYF
TRBV18	NA	NA	TRBJ1-5	TGTGCCAGCTCACCCGAGCACTTTAGCAATCAGCCCCAGCATTTT	CASSPEHFSNQPQHF
TRBV3-1/TRBV3-2	TRBD1	once	TRBJ1-2	TGTGCCAGCAGCCGCCGGGACAGCTATTATGGCTACACCTTC	CASSRRDSYYGYTF
TRBV3-1/TRBV3-2	NA	NA	TRBJ2-1	TGTGCCAGCAGCCAAGGTCGCCAGCGGGAGCAGTTCTTC	CASSQGRQREQFF
TRBV4-3	NA	few	TRBJ1-6	TGCGCCAGCAGCCAAGATCCCCGGGGTTATAATTCACCCCTCCACTTT	CASSQDPRGYNSPLHF
TRBV13	NA	NA	TRBJ1-1	TGTGCCAGCAGTGGGGGCAGCTTGAACACTGAAGCTTTCTTT	CASSGGSLNTEAFF
TRBV28	TRBD2	NA	TRBJ2-7	TGTGCCAGCAGTTTCACCCTAGGACTAGCGGGAGGGGGGTCCTACGAGCAGTACTTC	CASSFTLGLAGGGSYEQYF
TRBV15	TRBD1	NA	TRBJ1-3	TGTGCCACCAGCAGGAAGCTAACAGGGGCTGGAAACACCATATATTTT	CATSRKLTGAGNTIYF
TRBV11-2	NA	once	TRBJ2-6	TGTGCCAGCAGCCCTGCCGGAGGTCGACGGGCCAACGTCCTGACTTTC	CASSPAGGRRANVLTF
TRBV27	NA	NA	TRBJ2-3	TGTGCCAGCAGTTTACGGGCAGGGTTCGATACGCAGTATTTT	CASSLRAGFDTQYF
TRBV7-6	NA	NA	TRBJ1-4	TGTGCCAGCAGCTTGGGGCTAAGTGAAAAACTGTTTTTT	CASSLGLSEKLFF
TRBV24-1	TRBD2	NA	TRBJ2-1	TGTGCCACCAGTGCCATACTAGCGGGGGGGCCAGATGAGCAGTTCTTC	CATSAILAGGPDEQFF
TRBV5-4	TRBD1	NA	TRBJ1-6	TGTGCCAGCAGCCGGGGACAGGGCAATTCACCCCTCCACTTT	CASSRGQGNSPLHF
TRBV28	TRBD1	NA	TRBJ1-3	TGTGCCAGCAGTCCTGCGACAGGGTCGAGGAACACCATATATTTT	CASSPATGSRNTIYF
TRBV6-5	TRBD1	NA	TRBJ1-1	TGTGCCAGCAGTTACACCGGACAGGTCTTGGAAGCTTTCTTT	CASSYTGQVLEAFF
TRBV10-3	NA	NA	TRBJ1-5	TGTGCCATCAGTGTAACAGGTAGACAGCCCCAGCATTTT	CAISVTGRQPQHF
TRBV20-1	TRBD2	NA	TRBJ2-5	TGCAGTGCTAGTCTACTAGCGGGGGAAGAGACCCAGTACTTC	CSASLLAGEETQYF
TRBV5-1	TRBD1	NA	TRBJ1-1	TGCGCCAGCAGCTCGGAACAGGGGAGGACTGAAGCTTTCTTT	CASSSEQGRTEAFF
TRBV6-2/TRBV6-3	NA	few	TRBJ1-6	TGTGCCAGCAGCGACGACAGGCTCGGTTCACCCCTCCACTTT	CASSDDRLGSPLHF